This T cell receptor (beta chain) was sequenced during a study of cytomegalovirus exposure and HLA in healthy donors. Study observations and caveats: Previous analysis showed most TCR beta V segments were productive about 87% or about 30% of the time. An assumption of roughly uniform sequencing depth across donors underlay the presence/absence analyses. Cytomegalovirus status was reportedly diagnosed by the classifier with high specificity and sensitivity.

Details on this clone: Its antigen is unidentified.

The PCR had 60 Vbeta and 13 Jbeta primers. Only in-frame clones appear in the TCRdb table, and some are missing; sequencing was by immunoSEQ multiplex PCR. The data show 160,000 or so clones, around four fifths seen once. Trimming pared 1 base from V and 1 base from J, leaving 10 bases between. There are 16 residues in the CDR3. Germline loops: CDR1 MNHEY, CDR2 SVGAGI. The sequence was obtained from a male donor in good health and CMV-seronegative. Sequencing was performed on PBMCs. The chain uses TRBV6-5 and TRBJ2-2; D might be TRBD2 (6 bases). The CDR3 sequence: CASSYFASENTGELFF. The CDR3, as DNA: TGTGCCAGCAGTTACTTCGCTAGCGAGAACACCGGGGAGCTGTTTTTT.